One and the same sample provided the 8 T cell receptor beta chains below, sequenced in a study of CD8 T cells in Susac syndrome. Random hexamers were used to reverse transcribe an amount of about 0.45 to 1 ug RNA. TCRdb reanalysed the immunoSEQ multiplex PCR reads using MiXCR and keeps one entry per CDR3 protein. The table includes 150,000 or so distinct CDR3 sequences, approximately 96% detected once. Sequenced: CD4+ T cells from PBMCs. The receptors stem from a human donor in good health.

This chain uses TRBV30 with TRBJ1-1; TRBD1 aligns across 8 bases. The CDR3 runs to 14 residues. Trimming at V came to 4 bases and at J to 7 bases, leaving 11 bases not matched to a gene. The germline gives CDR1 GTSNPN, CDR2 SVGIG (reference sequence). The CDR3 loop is CAWTWDRRPIEAFF. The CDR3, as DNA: TGTGCCTGGACCTGGGACAGGAGACCTATTGAAGCTTTCTTT.

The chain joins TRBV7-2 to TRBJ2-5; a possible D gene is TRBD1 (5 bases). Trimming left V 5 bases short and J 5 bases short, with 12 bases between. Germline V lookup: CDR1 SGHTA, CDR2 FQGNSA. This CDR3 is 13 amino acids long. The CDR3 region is CASSQQVRETQYF. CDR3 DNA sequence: TGTGCCAGCAGCCAACAGGTTAGGGAGACCCAGTACTTC.

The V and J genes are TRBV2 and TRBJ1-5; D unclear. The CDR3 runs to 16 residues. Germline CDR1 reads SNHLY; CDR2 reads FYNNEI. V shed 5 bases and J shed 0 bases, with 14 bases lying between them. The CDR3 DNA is TGTGCCAGCAGTAAGACGACACTCCGTAGCAATCAGCCCCAGCATTTT. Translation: CASSKTTLRSNQPQHF. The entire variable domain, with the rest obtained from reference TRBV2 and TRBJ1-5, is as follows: EPEVTQTPSHQVTQMGQEVILRCVPISNHLYFYWYRQILGQKVEFLVSFYNNEISEKSEIFDDQFSVERPDGSNFTLKIRSTKLEDSAMYFCASSKTTLRSNQPQHFGDGTRLSIL.

Written as DNA, the CDR3 is TGCAGTGCTAGAGAGACAGCGAGGGGCTACACCTTC. Residues: CSARETARGYTF. The chain carries TRBV20-1 and TRBJ1-2, with a possible D match to TRBD1 (5 bases). V dropped 0 bases and J dropped 8 bases, with 10 bases sitting between them. This CDR3 region has 12 residues. Germline loops: CDR1 DFQATT, CDR2 SNEGSKA (reference sequence).

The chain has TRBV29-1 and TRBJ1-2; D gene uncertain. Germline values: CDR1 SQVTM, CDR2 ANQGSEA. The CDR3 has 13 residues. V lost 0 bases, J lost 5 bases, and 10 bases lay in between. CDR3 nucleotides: TGCAGCGTTGAAGATCCTGATAGATATGGCTACACCTTC. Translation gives CSVEDPDRYGYTF.

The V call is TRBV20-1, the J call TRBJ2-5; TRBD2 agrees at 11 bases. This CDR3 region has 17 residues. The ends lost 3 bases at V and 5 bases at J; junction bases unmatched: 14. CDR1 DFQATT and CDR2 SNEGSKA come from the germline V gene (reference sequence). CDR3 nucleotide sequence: TGCAGTGCTAGCCGTAGGGCTAGCGGGGGGCCGAGGGAGACCCAGTACTTC. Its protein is CSASRRASGGPRETQYF.

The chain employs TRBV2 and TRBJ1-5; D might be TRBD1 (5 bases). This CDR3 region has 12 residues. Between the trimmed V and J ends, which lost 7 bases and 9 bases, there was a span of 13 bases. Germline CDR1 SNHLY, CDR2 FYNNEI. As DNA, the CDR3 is TGTGCCAGCATGGGGGAATCCCGGCCCCAGCATTTT. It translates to CASMGESRPQHF.

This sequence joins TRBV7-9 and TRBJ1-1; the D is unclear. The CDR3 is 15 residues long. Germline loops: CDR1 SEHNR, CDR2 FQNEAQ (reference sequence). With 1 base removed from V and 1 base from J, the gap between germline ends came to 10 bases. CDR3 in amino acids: CASSLGALGNTEAFF. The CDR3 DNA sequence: TGTGCCAGCAGCTTAGGGGCCCTTGGGAACACTGAAGCTTTCTTT.